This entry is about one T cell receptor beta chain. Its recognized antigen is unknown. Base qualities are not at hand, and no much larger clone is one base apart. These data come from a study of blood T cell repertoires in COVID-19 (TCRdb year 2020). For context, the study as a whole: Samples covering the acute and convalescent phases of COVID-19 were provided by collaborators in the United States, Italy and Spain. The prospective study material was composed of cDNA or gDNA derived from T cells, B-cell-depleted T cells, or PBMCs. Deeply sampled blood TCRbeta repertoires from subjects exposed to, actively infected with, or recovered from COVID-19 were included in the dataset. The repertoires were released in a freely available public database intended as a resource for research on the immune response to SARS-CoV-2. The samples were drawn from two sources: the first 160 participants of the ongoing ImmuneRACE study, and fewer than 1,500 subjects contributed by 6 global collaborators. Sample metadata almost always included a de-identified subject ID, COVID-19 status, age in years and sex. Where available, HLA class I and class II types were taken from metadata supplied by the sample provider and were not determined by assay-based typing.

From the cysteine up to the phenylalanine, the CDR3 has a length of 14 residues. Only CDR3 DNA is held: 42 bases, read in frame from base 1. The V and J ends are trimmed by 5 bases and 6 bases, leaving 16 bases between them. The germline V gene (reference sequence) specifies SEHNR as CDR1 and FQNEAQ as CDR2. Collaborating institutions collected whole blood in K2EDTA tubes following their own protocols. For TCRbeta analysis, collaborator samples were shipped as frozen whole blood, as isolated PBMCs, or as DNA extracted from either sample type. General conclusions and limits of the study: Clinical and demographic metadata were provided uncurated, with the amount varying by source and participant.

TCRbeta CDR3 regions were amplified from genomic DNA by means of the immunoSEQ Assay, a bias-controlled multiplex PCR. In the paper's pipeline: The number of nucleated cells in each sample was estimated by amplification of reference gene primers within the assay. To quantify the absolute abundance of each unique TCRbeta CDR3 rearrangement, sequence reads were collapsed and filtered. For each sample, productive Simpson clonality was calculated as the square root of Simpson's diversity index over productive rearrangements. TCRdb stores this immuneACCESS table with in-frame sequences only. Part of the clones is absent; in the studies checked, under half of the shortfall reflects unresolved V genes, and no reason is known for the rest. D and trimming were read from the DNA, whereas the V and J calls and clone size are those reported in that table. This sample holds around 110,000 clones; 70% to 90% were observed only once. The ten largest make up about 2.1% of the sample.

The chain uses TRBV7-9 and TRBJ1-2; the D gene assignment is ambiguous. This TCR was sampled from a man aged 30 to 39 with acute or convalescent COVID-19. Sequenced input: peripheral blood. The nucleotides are TGTGCCAGCAGCCCCCTAGGAGGGTCGGATGGCTACACCTTC. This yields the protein CASSPLGGSDGYTF.